One and the same sample provided the 18 T cell receptor beta chains below, sequenced in a study of shared clonotypes between healthy human individuals. Profiling relied on immunoSEQ multiplex PCR, and the TCRdb table lists in-frame clones only, not all of them. Of about 2.3 million clones in the sample, approximately 95% were seen once. The specimen was naive CD4+ T cells from PBMCs. Subset indicated: CD45RA+ positively selected. Receptors originate from a young man in good health. Some clones in this sample may be carry-over from other donors' samples.

The rearrangement links TRBV11-2 to TRBJ2-3; 12 positions match TRBD2. The CDR3 is 17 residues long. V lost 5 bases to trimming and J lost 6 bases; unmatched junction nucleotides: 12. The germline V gene has CDR1 SGHAT and CDR2 FQNNGV. The CDR3 DNA reads TGTGCCAGCAGCACTATACCACTAGCGGGGGGAGGGGATACGCAGTATTTT. Its protein is CASSTIPLAGGGDTQYF.

As for this clone: At one end the junction does not follow the germline gene, possibly because of a read error. The CDR3 is CTSSVLGGLAGSQYF. Here the CDR3 DNA reads TGTACCAGCAGTGTGTTGGGGGGACTCGCTGGGTCCCAGTACTTC. The rearrangement joins TRBV2 to TRBJ2-5; TRBD2 is a possible D gene (6 bases). CDR3 length equals 15 residues. Germline-derived CDR1 and CDR2 are SNHLY and FYNNEI.

This sequence joins TRBV10-1 and TRBJ1-1; 8 bases line up with TRBD1. With V trimmed by 4 bases and J by 3 bases, 10 bases remained unmatched. This CDR3 comprises 16 residues. Germline V CDR1 and CDR2: WNHNN, SYGVQD (reference sequence). CDR3 bases: TGCGCCAGCAGTGGATCTTTATTGACAGGGGACACTGAAGCTTTCTTT. Translating gives CASSGSLLTGDTEAFF.

The chain is built from TRBV7-3 and TRBJ2-1; 7 nucleotides match TRBD2. The V and J ends lost 5 bases and 6 bases, in that order; junction bases with no gene match: 7. Germline V gene data show CDR1 as SGHTA and CDR2 as FQGTGA. This CDR3 contains 14 residues. For the CDR3, the DNA is TGTGCCAGCAGCCGAACACTAGCGATCAATGAGCAGTTCTTC. This sequence encodes CASSRTLAINEQFF.

The chain employs TRBV14 and TRBJ2-7, with D perhaps matching TRBD1 (6 bases). V dropped 4 bases and J dropped 1 base, with 8 bases sitting between them. CDR3 size: 13 residues. In germline, CDR1 is SGHDN, CDR2 FVKESK. Written as DNA, the CDR3 is TGTGCCAGCAGCCGACAGGATTCCTACGAGCAGTACTTC. Residues: CASSRQDSYEQYF.

The rearrangement joins TRBV10-2 to TRBJ2-7; possibly TRBD1 or TRBD2 for D (5 bases each). The germline V gene has CDR1 WSHSY and CDR2 SAAADI. This CDR3 has 12 amino acids. V gave up 6 bases and J gave up 3 bases, with 9 bases separating them. In DNA, the CDR3 is TGCGCCAGCAGCCGGGACGGCTACGAGCAGTACTTC. Translation: CASSRDGYEQYF.

This clone was counted once. Other nucleotide sequences from this sample produce the same CDR3. V is TRBV5-1 and J is TRBJ1-2; TRBD1 matches at 7 bases. The V gene end was trimmed by 4 bases and the J gene end by 2 bases; junction bases not matched to a gene: 2. The CDR3 length is 13 residues. Germline lookup yields CDR1 SGHRS and CDR2 YFSETQ. The CDR3: CASSRDSNYGYTF. In DNA form, the CDR3 reads TGCGCCAGCAGCAGGGACAGCAACTATGGCTACACCTTC.

The genes are TRBV5-1 and TRBJ1-4; no clear D gene. Trimming shortened V by 2 bases and J by 3 bases, and 11 bases separated the two germline ends. The CDR3 is 15 amino acids. Germline V gives CDR1 SGHRS, CDR2 YFSETQ. CDR3 bases: TGCGCCAGCAGCTTAAGGGCTTACTCTAATGAAAAACTGTTTTTT. Encoded protein: CASSLRAYSNEKLFF.

This chain uses TRBV4-1 with TRBJ1-1; D perhaps matches TRBD1 (5 bases). CDR3 length equals 14 residues. V dropped 0 bases and J dropped 5 bases, with 10 bases sitting between them. Looked up from germline, CDR1 is MGHRA and CDR2 is YSYEKL. The CDR3 coding sequence is TGCGCCAGCAGCCAAGATTGGGGGAGGACTGAAGCTTTCTTT. Protein product: CASSQDWGRTEAFF.

This chain joins TRBV2 and TRBJ1-4, with a weak D call TRBD1 (5 bases). Germline lookup yields CDR1 SNHLY and CDR2 FYNNEI. The CDR3 runs 13 residues. Trimming removed 3 bases from V and 7 bases from J, with 9 bases in between. The CDR3 here is CASSDRVSEKLFF. DNA for the CDR3: TGTGCCAGCAGTGACAGGGTTAGTGAAAAACTGTTTTTT.

The J gene is TRBJ1-2, the V gene TRBV2, with TRBD1 matching 9 bases. With V trimmed by 3 bases and J by 4 bases, 9 bases remained unmatched. CDR1 and CDR2 from the germline V gene are SNHLY and FYNNEI. CDR3 length equals 16 residues. CDR3 loop: CASSEDRGQLGYGYTF. In DNA, the CDR3 is TGTGCCAGCAGTGAGGACAGGGGACAGCTGGGCTATGGCTACACCTTC.

The chain uses TRBV21-1 and TRBJ2-7; TRBD2, as called in the table, went unchecked against the DNA. TRBV21-1 is described as a pseudogene. CDR3 length: 16 residues. The CDR3 reads CASSSPQTSGIYEQYF. In nucleotides, the CDR3 is TGTGCCAGCAGCAGTCCTCAGACTAGCGGTATCTACGAGCAGTACTTC.

This chain connects TRBV6-1 to TRBJ1-1, with D perhaps TRBD1 (6 bases). CDR1 is MNHNS, CDR2 SASEGT, per germline. Trimming took off 6 bases at V and 8 bases at J, with 13 bases between the two ends. The CDR3 contains 12 residues. The CDR3 coding sequence is TGTGCCAGCAGAAGGACAGCGCCGGAAGCTTTCTTT. Encoded protein: CASRRTAPEAFF.

The chain links TRBV7-8 to TRBJ1-1, with D perhaps TRBD1 (5 bases). V lost 6 bases to trimming and J lost 5 bases, with 19 bases between them. The CDR3 consists of 15 residues. Germline V gene sequence: CDR1 SGHVS, CDR2 FQNEAQ. CDR3 DNA sequence: TGTGCCAGCAGTTCTCGACTTATCCGGGGGACTGAAGCTTTCTTT. Translating gives CASSSRLIRGTEAFF.

This clone was found once. J is TRBJ2-1 and V is TRBV5-1, with 9 positions matching TRBD1. This CDR3 is 16 amino acids long. Germline trimming cut 10 bases from V and 3 bases from J; bases unmatched to any gene: 14. Germline V lookup: CDR1 SGHRS, CDR2 YFSETQ. This CDR3 reads CASGTGISPNYNEQFF. For the CDR3, the DNA is TGCGCCTCGGGGACAGGGATTTCCCCGAACTACAATGAGCAGTTCTTC.

About this clone: Other DNA sequences in this sample translate to the same CDR3. The genes are TRBV19 and TRBJ1-1; D not certain. The V end was cut by 5 bases, the J end by 4 bases, with 8 bases between. CDR1 and CDR2 (germline): LNHDA, SQIVND (reference sequence). The CDR3 has 12 amino acids. The CDR3 protein is CASSARGTEAFF. Written as DNA, the CDR3 is TGTGCCAGTAGTGCCCGGGGCACTGAAGCTTTCTTT.

V usage is TRBV7-2 and J usage is TRBJ1-2, with 10 bases aligning to TRBD1. The J segment lost 8 bases and the V segment lost 5 bases, leaving 8 bases of the junction unmatched. This CDR3 has 14 residues. The germline V gene encodes CDR1 SGHTA and CDR2 FQGNSA. CDR3: CASSPAGTGAGYTF. The CDR3 DNA is TGTGCCAGCAGCCCTGCCGGGACAGGGGCCGGCTACACCTTC.

The chain combines TRBV20-1 with TRBJ2-3; no clear D gene. The length of the CDR3 is 11 residues. Germline V gene data show CDR1 as DFQATT and CDR2 as SNEGSKA (reference sequence). V was shortened by 4 bases and J by 8 bases, with 10 bases between the two germline ends. The CDR3 coding sequence is TGCAGTGCTAAGACCTGGGGTACGCAGTATTTT. As protein: CSAKTWGTQYF.